This T cell receptor (beta chain) derives from a study of read filtering for tumor transcriptome and immune sequencing. As for the study in general: TCR-mapped reads were about 4.05 to 10.27 million with IR-seq versus roughly 80 to 1,300 with RNA-seq. Study-level results: Even smaller IR-seq throughput identified most shared clonotypes.

The library was built from roughly 400 ng RNA with molecular barcoded adaptors for alpha/delta and beta/gamma chains. TCRdb redid the calling of the reads with MiXCR, one entry per CDR3 protein. Here the sample spans tens of thousands of distinct CDR3 sequences, roughly 19% being singletons. This clonotype has a count of ten or more. Its target is not known. The sample consisted of a population of CD138-negative cells sorted from bone marrow. The receptor comes from a donor over 35 with multiple myeloma.

CDR3 protein: CASSPTWEGGTYEQYF. CDR3 DNA sequence: TGTGCCAGCAGCCCCACCTGGGAGGGGGGGACCTACGAGCAGTACTTC. The V gene is TRBV14, the J gene TRBJ2-7, with D perhaps matching TRBD2 (7 bases). The CDR3 has 16 residues. The V gene's germline CDR1 is SGHDN and CDR2 FVKESK. Trimming removed 4 bases at V and 2 bases at J, with 18 bases between.